This T cell receptor beta chain was obtained from a study of blood T cell repertoires in COVID-19. Original data processing: Amplifying reference gene primers gave estimates of nucleated cell counts. Profiled with immunoSEQ multiplex PCR; TCRdb holds only in-frame clones, not every one. V and J calls plus clone size are reproduced from that table; the DNA served to infer D and trimming. Of 150,000 to 200,000 clones in the sample, about 81% were seen once. Germline CDR1 and CDR2: SGDLS and YYNGEE. CDR3 length equals 15 residues. Trimming cost V 0 bases and J 5 bases; bases outside gene matches: 3. The sequenced sample was peripheral blood. V gene TRBV9 combines with J gene TRBJ2-5; 11 positions agree with TRBD1. This clonotype was sampled from a woman aged 80 or older with COVID-19, enrolled during active disease. The CDR3 sequence is CASSVGDRGFETQYF. CDR3 DNA: TGTGCCAGCAGCGTAGGGGACAGGGGGTTCGAGACCCAGTACTTC. Based on the CDR3 plus reference TRBV9 and TRBJ2-5, the full variable domain is DSGVTQTPKHLITATGQRVTLRCSPRSGDLSVYWYQQSLDQGLQFLIQYYNGEERAKGNILERFSAQQFPDLHSELNLSSLELGDSALYFCASSVGDRGFETQYFGPGTRLLVL.